Following are 32 T cell receptor beta chains from one sample sequenced in a study of cytomegalovirus exposure and HLA in healthy donors. Both 60 Vbeta primers and 13 Jbeta primers went into the PCR. Generated by immunoSEQ multiplex PCR, the TCRdb table keeps only in-frame clones and is missing some. Here the sample spans about 140,000 clones, approximately 83% being singletons. The sample was PBMCs. The receptors were gathered from a man aged 35-49 years in good health and CMV-seropositive.

The chain has TRBV7-6 and TRBJ2-6; no definite D call. Germline loops: CDR1 SGHVS, CDR2 FNYEAQ. The V gene lost 3 bases and the J gene lost 1 base, with 7 bases spanning the gap. The CDR3 loop spans 15 amino acids. CDR3 in DNA: TGTGCCAGCAGCTTTGGAGAGTCTGGGGCCAACGTCCTGACTTTC. Translating gives CASSFGESGANVLTF.

The CDR3, as DNA: TGTGCCAGCAGCGGCGGGGGGTACCAAGAGACCCAGTACTTC. It is translated as CASSGGGYQETQYF. The V gene is TRBV9, the J gene TRBJ2-5; 8 positions match TRBD2. Unmatched junction bases numbered 1, after V lost 3 bases and J lost 0 bases. CDR1 and CDR2 from the germline V gene are SGDLS and YYNGEE. This CDR3 region has 14 residues. Full variable domain (remainder filled in from reference TRBV9 and TRBJ2-5): DSGVTQTPKHLITATGQRVTLRCSPRSGDLSVYWYQQSLDQGLQFLIQYYNGEERAKGNILERFSAQQFPDLHSELNLSSLELGDSALYFCASSGGGYQETQYFGPGTRLLVL.

This clone occurred once. This chain uses TRBV30 with TRBJ2-1; maybe TRBD2 (6 bases). Per germline, CDR1 GTSNPN and CDR2 SVGIG (reference sequence). The CDR3 runs to 15 residues. The V and J ends lost 0 bases and 8 bases respectively, with 17 bases between them. CDR3 bases: TGTGCCTGGAGTGTACTTGGAGGGAGGTTTGATGAGCAGTTCTTC. Amino acids: CAWSVLGGRFDEQFF.

The chain is built from TRBV4-1 and TRBJ1-5, with TRBD1 identical over 7 bases. Germline V CDR1 and CDR2: MGHRA, YSYEKL. This CDR3 region has 15 residues. The trim removed 3 bases at V and 7 bases at J, leaving 9 bases unmatched. CDR3 protein: CASSHPDRDSQPQHF. DNA for the CDR3: TGCGCCAGCAGCCACCCTGACAGGGACAGCCAGCCCCAGCATTTT.

V is TRBV5-1 and J is TRBJ1-2; the D is unclear. CDR1 and CDR2 from the germline V gene are SGHRS and YFSETQ. The CDR3 is 14 residues long. Deletions cut 1 base from V and 0 bases from J, with 7 bases between. The CDR3 DNA follows: TGCGCCAGCAGCTTGCCTGGCACTAACTATGGCTACACCTTC. Its protein is CASSLPGTNYGYTF.

The rearrangement links TRBV4-3 to TRBJ1-1, with 7 bases lining up with TRBD1. V was clipped by 0 bases and J by 4 bases; unmatched bases: 2. There are 14 residues in the CDR3. The germline CDR1 and CDR2 sequences are LGHNA and YSLEER. The CDR3 reads CASSQEPGGTEAFF. The CDR3, as DNA: TGCGCCAGCAGCCAAGAACCAGGGGGCACTGAAGCTTTCTTT.

This sequence joins TRBV4-1 and TRBJ2-1, with 10 nucleotides matching TRBD1. This CDR3 has 16 residues. J lost 6 bases, V lost 4 bases, and 9 bases had no gene match. Looked up from germline, CDR1 is MGHRA and CDR2 is YSYEKL. The CDR3 is CASSPRQGAGLNEQFF. CDR3 sequence (DNA): TGCGCCAGCAGCCCGAGACAGGGGGCAGGTCTCAATGAGCAGTTCTTC.

The rearrangement uses TRBV5-1 and TRBJ1-1, with 8 nucleotides matching TRBD1. The CDR3 has 15 residues. The V gene end was trimmed by 6 bases and the J gene end by 5 bases; junction bases not matched to a gene: 12. Germline values: CDR1 SGHRS, CDR2 YFSETQ. CDR3 loop: CASTDQGAMGTEAFF. DNA of the CDR3: TGCGCCAGCACTGACCAGGGGGCGATGGGGACTGAAGCTTTCTTT.

The rearrangement links TRBV6-5 to TRBJ1-5; D unclear. Per the germline V gene, CDR1 is MNHEY and CDR2 is SVGAGI. V lost 4 bases to trimming and J lost 0 bases, with 4 bases between them. This CDR3 has 13 amino acids. This CDR3 reads CASSWSSNQPQHF. CDR3 coding DNA: TGTGCCAGCAGTTGGAGTAGCAATCAGCCCCAGCATTTT.

This clone was detected a few times. The V and J genes are TRBV5-6 and TRBJ2-2, with 7 bases identical to TRBD1. The CDR3 runs 15 residues. Germline V CDR1 and CDR2: SGHDT, YYEEEE. The junction had 5 bases not matched to a gene; V was cut back by 6 bases and J by 0 bases. CDR3 DNA sequence: TGTGCCAGCACCCGGGACAGATCGAACACCGGGGAGCTGTTTTTT. Translated, it gives CASTRDRSNTGELFF. The entire variable domain, with the rest obtained from reference TRBV5-6 and TRBJ2-2, is as follows: DAGVTQSPTHLIKTRGQQVTLRCSPKSGHDTVSWYQQALGQGPQFIFQYYEEEERQRGNFPDRFSGHQFPNYSSELNVNALLLGDSALYLCASTRDRSNTGELFFGEGSRLTVL.

The chain recombines TRBV7-9 with TRBJ1-1; 7 bases map to TRBD1. Germline V gene lookup returns CDR1 SEHNR and CDR2 FQNEAQ (reference sequence). The CDR3 consists of 16 residues. V lost 1 base and J lost 0; bases outside the gene matches: 5. The CDR3 here is CASSLGGTVMNTEAFF. The CDR3 DNA is TGTGCCAGCAGCTTAGGAGGGACAGTCATGAACACTGAAGCTTTCTTT.

This clone was picked up a small number of times. The V call is TRBV5-8, the J call TRBJ2-7, with 9 bases lining up with TRBD1. Per the germline V gene, CDR1 is SGHTS and CDR2 is YDEGEE. The CDR3 length is 15 residues. J gave up 2 bases and V 4 bases, and 7 bases lay outside the gene matches. DNA for the CDR3: TGTGCCAGCAGCGGGACAGGGAGCCTTACCTACGAGCAGTACTTC. Its translation: CASSGTGSLTYEQYF.

The chain joins TRBV5-1 to TRBJ2-7; a weak D match, TRBD1 (6 bases). CDR3 size: 13 residues. Trimming left V 6 bases short and J 0 bases short, with 10 bases between. Germline V CDR1 and CDR2: SGHRS, YFSETQ. In nucleotides, the CDR3 is TGCGCCAGCACAGGGGACCTCTCCTACGAGCAGTACTTC. Amino acids: CASTGDLSYEQYF.

This clone was observed at least ten times. CDR3 sequence (DNA): TGTGCCAGCAGCCGCCAGGCTGGAAACACCATATATTTT. This translates into CASSRQAGNTIYF. The genes are TRBV7-9 and TRBJ1-3, with D unclear. This CDR3 is 13 amino acids long. Trimming left V 5 bases short and J 2 bases short, with 7 bases between. Germline-derived CDR1 and CDR2 are SEHNR and FQNEAQ (reference sequence).

The V gene is TRBV15, the J gene TRBJ1-5; no clear D. There are 12 residues in the CDR3. The V gene's germline CDR1 is LNHNV and CDR2 YYDKDF (reference sequence). Between the trimmed V and J ends, which lost 5 bases and 6 bases, there was a span of 8 bases. The CDR3 region is CATSPGSQPQHF. As DNA, the CDR3 is TGTGCCACCAGCCCAGGAAGTCAGCCCCAGCATTTT.

This chain links TRBV29-1 with TRBJ1-2, with a tentative D call TRBD1 (5 bases). The CDR3 spans 13 residues. Germline assignment: CDR1 SQVTM and CDR2 ANQGSEA. V lost 5 bases, J lost 0 bases, and 10 bases lay in between. CDR3 bases: TGCAGCGTTACCGCGACAGCTAACTATGGCTACACCTTC. It is translated as CSVTATANYGYTF.

The CDR3 sequence: CASSLATGPYNEQFF. CDR3 nucleotides: TGCGCCAGCAGCTTGGCGACAGGGCCCTACAATGAGCAGTTCTTC. The chain has TRBV5-1 and TRBJ2-1; 7 bases agree with TRBD1. Unmatched junction bases numbered 2, after V lost 0 bases and J lost 2 bases. Germline V gives CDR1 SGHRS, CDR2 YFSETQ. There are 15 residues in the CDR3.

V gene TRBV5-1 combines with J gene TRBJ2-2; 10 bases map to TRBD2. This CDR3 is 17 amino acids long. The V gene end was trimmed by 0 bases and the J gene end by 4 bases; junction bases not matched to a gene: 6. Germline values: CDR1 SGHRS, CDR2 YFSETQ. The CDR3 DNA follows: TGCGCCAGCAGCTTGGGAGCGGGAGGGCCCGGCACCGGGGAGCTGTTTTTT. Protein product: CASSLGAGGPGTGELFF.

The chain combines TRBV7-2 with TRBJ2-1, with D unclear. Trimming left V 5 bases short and J 8 bases short, with 13 bases between. Germline values: CDR1 SGHTA, CDR2 FQGNSA. This CDR3 spans 13 amino acids. DNA of the CDR3: TGTGCCAGCAGCCAATTAACGGTCCATGAGCAGTTCTTC. It specifies CASSQLTVHEQFF.

This chain connects TRBV18 to TRBJ2-7; weak D call: TRBD1 (6 bases). Germline CDR1 is KGHSH and CDR2 is LQKENI. The CDR3 sequence is 15 residues long. Deletions cut 3 bases from V and 2 bases from J, with 14 bases between. The CDR3 bases are TGTGCCAGCTCACCCCTCGGGGACACCCCCTACGAGCAGTACTTC. Protein product: CASSPLGDTPYEQYF.

The rearrangement joins TRBV5-6 to TRBJ2-6; tentatively, D is TRBD2 (5 bases). Germline lookup yields CDR1 SGHDT and CDR2 YYEEEE. The V gene lost 7 bases and the J gene lost 4 bases, with 9 bases spanning the gap. CDR3 length: 13 residues. CDR3 bases: TGTGCCAGCGCCGGAGGAGGGGCCAACGTCCTGACTTTC. Translated: CASAGGGANVLTF.

The chain uses TRBV29-1 and TRBJ1-5; TRBD1 aligns across 7 bases. The CDR3 is 16 residues long. The trim removed 6 bases at V and 2 bases at J, leaving 13 bases unmatched. CDR1 is SQVTM and CDR2 is ANQGSEA in the germline V gene. CDR3 in DNA: TGCAGCGTCCGGGACAGCTTTTTCGACGGCAATCAGCCCCAGCATTTT. Its protein product is CSVRDSFFDGNQPQHF. Using reference TRBV29-1 and TRBJ1-5 for the parts outside the CDR3, the full variable domain is SAVISQKPSRDICQRGTSLTIQCQVDSQVTMMFWYRQQPGQSLTLIATANQGSEATYESGFVIDKFPISRPNLTFSTLTVSNMSPEDSSIYLCSVRDSFFDGNQPQHFGDGTRLSIL.

The chain joins TRBV18 to TRBJ1-5, with D possibly being TRBD1 (5 bases). V was cut by 3 bases and J by 5 bases, with 8 bases left in between. Per germline, CDR1 KGHSH and CDR2 LQKENI. The CDR3 extends over 13 amino acids. For the CDR3, the DNA is TGTGCCAGCTCACCGGGGCGTGATCAGCCCCAGCATTTT. It yields the protein CASSPGRDQPQHF.

This chain joins TRBV6-5 and TRBJ1-4, with 10 bases lining up with TRBD1. The germline CDR1 and CDR2 sequences are MNHEY and SVGAGI. The trim removed 3 bases at V and 7 bases at J, leaving 8 bases unmatched. The CDR3 covers 16 residues. The CDR3 region is CASSYRTGGYGEKLFF. The CDR3 nucleotides read TGTGCCAGCAGTTATCGGACAGGGGGTTACGGTGAAAAACTGTTTTTT.

This rearrangement joins TRBV30 to TRBJ2-5, with 8 bases aligning to TRBD1. Germline V gives CDR1 GTSNPN, CDR2 SVGIG (reference sequence). With V trimmed by 6 bases and J by 3 bases, 6 bases remained unmatched. The CDR3 spans 13 residues. CDR3 in amino acids: CACDRGGKETQYF. CDR3 in DNA: TGTGCCTGTGACAGGGGTGGAAAAGAGACCCAGTACTTC. Full variable domain (remainder filled in from reference TRBV30 and TRBJ2-5): SQTIHQWPATLVQPVGSPLSLECTVEGTSNPNLYWYRQAAGRGLQLLFYSVGIGQISSEVPQNLSASRPQDRQFILSSKKLLLSDSGFYLCACDRGGKETQYFGPGTRLLVL.

This clone was detected a few times. V gene TRBV6-5 combines with J gene TRBJ2-7, with D perhaps matching TRBD1 (6 bases). The CDR3 sequence is 14 residues long. Germline loops: CDR1 MNHEY, CDR2 SVGAGI. V dropped 6 bases and J dropped 2 bases, with 14 bases sitting between them. The CDR3 spells CASSRQGQTYEQYF. DNA for the CDR3: TGTGCCAGCAGCCGACAAGGACAGACCTACGAGCAGTACTTC.

The V and J genes are TRBV5-1 and TRBJ2-3, with TRBD2 matching over 8 bases. Unmatched junction bases numbered 3, after V lost 1 base and J lost 2 bases. Germline CDR1 is SGHRS and CDR2 is YFSETQ. The CDR3 is 15 amino acids. As DNA, the CDR3 is TGCGCCAGCAGCTTGATTAGCGGGGACACAGATACGCAGTATTTT. It codes for CASSLISGDTDTQYF.

The gene calls are TRBV2 and TRBJ1-5; 7 nucleotides agree with TRBD1. V lost 1 base, J lost 9 bases, and 9 bases stayed unmatched. This CDR3 is built from 15 residues. Germline-derived CDR1 and CDR2 are SNHLY and FYNNEI. The chain's CDR3 is CASSEELRGLGPQHF. Here the CDR3 DNA reads TGTGCCAGCAGTGAAGAACTGAGGGGGCTCGGGCCCCAGCATTTT.

The DNA of the CDR3 is TGTGCCAGCCAGGGACTAGCGGGCATAACCATCACAGATACGCAGTATTTT. It is translated as CASQGLAGITITDTQYF. The chain combines TRBV5-5 with TRBJ2-3; 12 nucleotides agree with TRBD2. V gave up 7 bases and J gave up 2 bases; unmatched junction bases: 11. This CDR3 comprises 17 residues. CDR1 is SGHKS, CDR2 YYEKEE, per germline (reference sequence). Combining the CDR3 with reference TRBV5-5 and TRBJ2-3 gives the whole variable domain DAGVTQSPTHLIKTRGQQVTLRCSPISGHKSVSWYQQVLGQGPQFIFQYYEKEERGRGNFPDRFSARQFPNYSSELNVNALLLGDSALYLCASQGLAGITITDTQYFGPGTRLTVL.

The CDR3 protein is CASSYGPTEAFF. The DNA for the CDR3 is TGTGCCAGCAGCTACGGTCCCACTGAAGCTTTCTTT. The chain joins TRBV11-3 to TRBJ1-1; D remains unclear. V shed 4 bases and J shed 4 bases, with 7 bases lying between them. Germline-derived CDR1 and CDR2 are SGHNT and YENEEA. The CDR3 runs to 12 residues. Variable domain in full (rest from reference TRBV11-3 and TRBJ1-1): EAGVVQSPRYKIIEKKQPVAFWCNPISGHNTLYWYLQNLGQGPELLIRYENEEAVDDSQLPKDRFSAERLKGVDSTLKIQPAELGDSAVYLCASSYGPTEAFFGQGTRLTVV.

J is TRBJ2-5 and V is TRBV25-1; 7 bases fit TRBD2. The DNA end is more similar to TRBJ2-7, so the J call may be wrong. The CDR3 totals 16 residues. From germline, CDR1 is MGHDK and CDR2 SYGVNS. CDR3 residues: CASSEKKAGRAYEQYF. The DNA of the CDR3 is TGTGCCAGCAGTGAAAAGAAAGCGGGACGGGCCTACGAGCAGTACTTC.

There are a few counts of this clone. V usage is TRBV7-9 and J usage is TRBJ1-4; D remains ambiguous. V lost 5 bases to trimming and J lost 8 bases, with 12 bases between them. Per germline, CDR1 SEHNR and CDR2 FQNEAQ (reference sequence). The CDR3 loop spans 13 amino acids. CDR3 protein: CASSAAGFEKLFF. DNA of the CDR3: TGTGCCAGCAGCGCTGCGGGTTTCGAAAAACTGTTTTTT.